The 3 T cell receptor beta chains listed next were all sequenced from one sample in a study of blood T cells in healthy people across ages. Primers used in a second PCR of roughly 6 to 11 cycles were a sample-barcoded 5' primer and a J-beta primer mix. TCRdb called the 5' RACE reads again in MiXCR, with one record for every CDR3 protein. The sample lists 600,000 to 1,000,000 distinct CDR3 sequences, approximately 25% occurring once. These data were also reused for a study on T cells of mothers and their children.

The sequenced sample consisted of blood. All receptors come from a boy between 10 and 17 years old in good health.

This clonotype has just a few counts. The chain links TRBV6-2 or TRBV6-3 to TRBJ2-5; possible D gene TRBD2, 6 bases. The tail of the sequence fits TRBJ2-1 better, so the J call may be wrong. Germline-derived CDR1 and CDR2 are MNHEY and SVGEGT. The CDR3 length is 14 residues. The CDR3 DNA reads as TGTGCCAGCAGTTATGTTAGCGGAGACAATGAGCAGTTCTTC. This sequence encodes CASSYVSGDNEQFF.

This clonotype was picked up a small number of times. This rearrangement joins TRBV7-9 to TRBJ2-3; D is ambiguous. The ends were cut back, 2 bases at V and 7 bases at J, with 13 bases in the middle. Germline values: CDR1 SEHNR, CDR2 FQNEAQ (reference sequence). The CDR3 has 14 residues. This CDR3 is CASSLSTAPNTQYF. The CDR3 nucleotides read TGTGCCAGCAGCTTATCCACTGCCCCAAATACGCAGTATTTT.

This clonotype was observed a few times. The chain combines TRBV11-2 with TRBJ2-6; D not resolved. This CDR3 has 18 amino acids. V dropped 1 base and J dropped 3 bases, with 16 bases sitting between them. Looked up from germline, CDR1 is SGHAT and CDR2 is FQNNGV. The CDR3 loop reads CASSLVRGVVVGANVLTF. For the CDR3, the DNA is TGTGCCAGCAGCTTAGTCCGTGGCGTTGTCGTTGGGGCCAACGTCCTGACTTTC.